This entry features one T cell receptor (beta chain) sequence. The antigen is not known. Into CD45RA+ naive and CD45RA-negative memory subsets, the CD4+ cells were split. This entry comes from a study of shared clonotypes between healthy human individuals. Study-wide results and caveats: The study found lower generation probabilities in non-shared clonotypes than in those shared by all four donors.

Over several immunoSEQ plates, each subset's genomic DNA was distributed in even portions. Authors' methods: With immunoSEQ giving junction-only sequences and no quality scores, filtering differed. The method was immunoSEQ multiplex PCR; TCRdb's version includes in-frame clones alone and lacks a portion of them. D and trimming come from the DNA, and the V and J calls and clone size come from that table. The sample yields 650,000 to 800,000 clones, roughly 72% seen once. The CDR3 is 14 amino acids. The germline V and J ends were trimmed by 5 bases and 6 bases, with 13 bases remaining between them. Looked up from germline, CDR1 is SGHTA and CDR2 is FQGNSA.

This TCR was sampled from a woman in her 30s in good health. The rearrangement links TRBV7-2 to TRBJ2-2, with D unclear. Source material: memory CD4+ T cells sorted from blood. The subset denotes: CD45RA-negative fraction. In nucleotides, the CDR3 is TGTGCCAGCAGCCCCTCCCAAATGGCCGGGGAGCTGTTTTTT. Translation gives CASSPSQMAGELFF.